A selection of T cell receptor beta chains follows, all from one sample in a study of T cells expressing NK-cell markers. TCRdb reprocessed the 5' RACE reads, keeping one entry per CDR3 protein, no DNA. The data show 400,000 to 500,000 distinct CDR3 sequences, and the top ten clones hold 7.3%. Sequenced sample: blood T cells: a sorted CD56 or NKG2C T cell subset, CD4+ or CD8+ T cells, or bulk PBMC T cells (not recorded which). The receptors originated from a woman aged 18-69 years in good health. CDR3s include the opening cysteine and the closing phenylalanine or tryptophan. Each record gives: J gene, V gene, CDR3 protein.

TRBJ1-1 | TRBV20-1 | CTRTGGDTEAFF
TRBJ2-5 | TRBV5-5 | CASSFRTGEETQYF
TRBJ2-1 | TRBV11-2 | CASSLLGSYNEQFF
TRBJ1-1 | TRBV29-1 | CSVVHRGRTNTEAFF
TRBJ2-1 | TRBV20-1 | CSAAFSGTSGAYNEQFF
TRBJ2-1 | TRBV6-5 | CASMFTSGLNNEQFF
TRBJ2-5 | TRBV6-1 | CASSRRTQNQETQYF
TRBJ2-1 | TRBV7-9 | CASSRGGLAGNNEQFF
TRBJ2-2 | TRBV29-1 | CSVERTGELFF
TRBJ2-1 | TRBV14 | CASSPLGTVYNEQFF
TRBJ1-1 | TRBV7-9 | CASSFTTSMAFF
TRBJ2-1 | TRBV14 | CASSRRLAGGYEQFF
TRBJ2-6 | TRBV7-2 | CASSFPSGANVLTF
TRBJ2-7 | TRBV5-1 | CASSWGTGYEQYF